This TCR beta chain was obtained from a study of T cell repertoires in cytomegalovirus infection. Turning to the study itself: It was the public TCR beta signatures that indicated both CMV infection and matching HLA type.

Details on this clonotype: Its antigen is unidentified.

Study outcomes and limitations: HLA-C-restricted CMV-specific TCR beta clonotypes prevailed in the ex vivo response.

TCRdb itself ran the reads through MiXCR, one entry per CDR3 protein. Altogether over 150,000 distinct CDR3 sequences are present, around 14% being singletons, with the ten largest covering approximately 30%. The specimen was PBMCs. This TCR derives from a human donor in good health (CMV status not recorded). Some clones in this sample may be carry-over from other donors' samples.

The CDR3 loop is CATSREGLGPSGANVLTF. The CDR3, as DNA: TGTGCCACCAGCAGAGAGGGACTCGGGCCCTCTGGGGCCAACGTCCTGACTTTC. The chain joins TRBV15 to TRBJ2-6, with D possibly matching TRBD2 (6 bases). V lost 0 bases to trimming and J lost 0 bases, with 12 bases between them. Germline V gene lookup returns CDR1 LNHNV and CDR2 YYDKDF (reference sequence). This CDR3 comprises 18 residues.